What follows describes a single T cell receptor (beta chain). This sample stems from a study of shared clonotypes between healthy human individuals. The CDR3 totals 14 residues. Germline V lookup: CDR1 MDHEN, CDR2 SYDVKM. V was trimmed by 5 bases and J by 3 bases, leaving 14 bases between them. Repertoires were generated with immunoSEQ multiplex PCR, while TCRdb's copy carries only in-frame clones and drops some. The sample yields 650,000 to 800,000 clones, about two thirds seen once. V and J are TRBV28 and TRBJ2-7; D is ambiguous. Sample: memory CD4+ T cells sorted from blood. Subset in this sample: CD45RA-negative fraction. This receptor was obtained from a woman in her 30s in good health. In DNA form, the CDR3 reads TGTGCCAGCAGTGTGGCGGAGCAGCACTACGAGCAGTACTTC. It encodes CASSVAEQHYEQYF.